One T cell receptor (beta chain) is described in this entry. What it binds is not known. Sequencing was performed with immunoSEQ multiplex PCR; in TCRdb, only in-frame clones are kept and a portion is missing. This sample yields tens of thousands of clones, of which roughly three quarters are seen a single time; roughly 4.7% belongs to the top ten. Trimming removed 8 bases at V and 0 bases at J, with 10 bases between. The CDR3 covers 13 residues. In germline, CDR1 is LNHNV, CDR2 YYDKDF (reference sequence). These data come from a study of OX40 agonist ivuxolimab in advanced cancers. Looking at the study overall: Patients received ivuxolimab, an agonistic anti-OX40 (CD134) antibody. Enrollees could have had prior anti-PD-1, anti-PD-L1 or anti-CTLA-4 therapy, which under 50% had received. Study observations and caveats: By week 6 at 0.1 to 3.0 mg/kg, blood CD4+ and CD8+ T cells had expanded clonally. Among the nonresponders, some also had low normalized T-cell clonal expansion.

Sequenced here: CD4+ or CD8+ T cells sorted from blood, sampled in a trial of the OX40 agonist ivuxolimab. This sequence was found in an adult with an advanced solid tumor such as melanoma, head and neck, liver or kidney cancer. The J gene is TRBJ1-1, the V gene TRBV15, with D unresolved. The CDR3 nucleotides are TGTGCCACCCGTGACACATTGAACACTGAAGCTTTCTTT. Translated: CATRDTLNTEAFF.